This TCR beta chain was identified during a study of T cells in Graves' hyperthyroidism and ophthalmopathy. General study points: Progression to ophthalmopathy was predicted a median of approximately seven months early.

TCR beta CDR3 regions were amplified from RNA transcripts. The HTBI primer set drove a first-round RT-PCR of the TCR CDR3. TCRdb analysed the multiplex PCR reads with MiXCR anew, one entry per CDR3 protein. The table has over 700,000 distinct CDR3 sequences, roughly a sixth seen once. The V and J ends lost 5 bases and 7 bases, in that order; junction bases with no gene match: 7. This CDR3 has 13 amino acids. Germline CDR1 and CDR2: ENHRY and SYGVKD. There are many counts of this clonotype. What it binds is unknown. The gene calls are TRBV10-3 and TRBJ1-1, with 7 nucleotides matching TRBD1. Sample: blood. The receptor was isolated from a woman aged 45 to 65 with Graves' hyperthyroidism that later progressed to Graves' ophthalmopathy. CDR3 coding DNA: TGTGCCATCAGTTTCCCCGGGACAGATGAAGCTTTCTTT. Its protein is CAISFPGTDEAFF.